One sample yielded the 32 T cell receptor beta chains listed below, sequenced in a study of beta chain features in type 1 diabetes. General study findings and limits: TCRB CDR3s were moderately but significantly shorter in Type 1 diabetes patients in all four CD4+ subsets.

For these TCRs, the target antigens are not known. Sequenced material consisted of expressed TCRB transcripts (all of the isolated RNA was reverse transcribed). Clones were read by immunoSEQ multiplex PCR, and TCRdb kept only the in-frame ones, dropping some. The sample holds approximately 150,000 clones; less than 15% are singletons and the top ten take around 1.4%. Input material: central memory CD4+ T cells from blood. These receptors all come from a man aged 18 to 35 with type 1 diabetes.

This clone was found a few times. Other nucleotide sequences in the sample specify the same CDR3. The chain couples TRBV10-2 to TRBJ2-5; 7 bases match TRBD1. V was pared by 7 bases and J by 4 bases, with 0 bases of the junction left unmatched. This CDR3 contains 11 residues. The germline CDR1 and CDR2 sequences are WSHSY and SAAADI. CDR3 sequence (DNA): TGCGCCAGCACAGGGGGAGAGACCCAGTACTTC. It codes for CASTGGETQYF.

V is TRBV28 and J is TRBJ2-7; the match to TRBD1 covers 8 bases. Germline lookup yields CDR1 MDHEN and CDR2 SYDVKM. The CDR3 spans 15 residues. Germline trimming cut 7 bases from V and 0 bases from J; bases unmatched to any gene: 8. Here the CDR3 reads CASTPVDRDSYEQYF. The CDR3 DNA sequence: TGTGCCAGCACCCCGGTGGACAGGGACTCCTACGAGCAGTACTTC.

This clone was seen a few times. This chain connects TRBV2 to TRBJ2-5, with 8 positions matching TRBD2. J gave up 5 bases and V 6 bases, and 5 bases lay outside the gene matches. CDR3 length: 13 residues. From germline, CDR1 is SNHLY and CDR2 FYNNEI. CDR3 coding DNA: TGTGCCAGCAGGGGGACTAGTTGGGAGACCCAGTACTTC. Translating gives CASRGTSWETQYF.

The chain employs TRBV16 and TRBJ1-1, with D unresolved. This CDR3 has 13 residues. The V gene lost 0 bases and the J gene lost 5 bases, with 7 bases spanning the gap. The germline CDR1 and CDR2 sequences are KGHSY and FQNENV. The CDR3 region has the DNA TGTGCCAGCAGCCAATCAGCAAGAACTGAAGCTTTCTTT. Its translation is CASSQSARTEAFF.

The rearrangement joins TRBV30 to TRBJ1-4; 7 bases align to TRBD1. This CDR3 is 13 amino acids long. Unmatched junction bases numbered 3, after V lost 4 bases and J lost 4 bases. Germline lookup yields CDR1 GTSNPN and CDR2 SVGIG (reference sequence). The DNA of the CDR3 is TGTGCCTGGACTTCAGGGGGTAATGAAAAACTGTTTTTT. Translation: CAWTSGGNEKLFF.

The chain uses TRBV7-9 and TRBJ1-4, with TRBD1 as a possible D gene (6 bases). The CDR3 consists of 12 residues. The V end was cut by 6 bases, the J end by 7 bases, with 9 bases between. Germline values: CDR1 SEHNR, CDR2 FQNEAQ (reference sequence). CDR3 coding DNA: TGTGCCAGCAGGTTGACAGGTGAAAAACTGTTTTTT. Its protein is CASRLTGEKLFF.

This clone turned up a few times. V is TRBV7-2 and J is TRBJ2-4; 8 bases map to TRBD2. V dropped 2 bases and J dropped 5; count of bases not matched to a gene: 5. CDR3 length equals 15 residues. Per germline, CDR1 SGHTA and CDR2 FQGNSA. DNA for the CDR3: TGTGCCAGCAGCTTAATAAGCGGGGGACAAAACATTCAGTACTTC. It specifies CASSLISGGQNIQYF.

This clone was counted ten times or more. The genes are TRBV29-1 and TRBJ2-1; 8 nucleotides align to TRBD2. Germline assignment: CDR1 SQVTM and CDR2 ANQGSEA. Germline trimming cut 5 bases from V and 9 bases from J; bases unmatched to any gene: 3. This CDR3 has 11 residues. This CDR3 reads CSVTSGAEQFF. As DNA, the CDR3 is TGCAGCGTTACTAGCGGCGCTGAGCAGTTCTTC.

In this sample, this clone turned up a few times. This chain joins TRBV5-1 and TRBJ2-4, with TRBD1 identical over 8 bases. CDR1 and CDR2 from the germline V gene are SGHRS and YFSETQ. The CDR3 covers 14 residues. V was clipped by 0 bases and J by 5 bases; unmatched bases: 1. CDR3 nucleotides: TGCGCCAGCAGCTTGGGGGGACAGGAAAACATTCAGTACTTC. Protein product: CASSLGGQENIQYF. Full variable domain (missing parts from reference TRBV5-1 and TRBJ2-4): KAGVTQTPRYLIKTRGQQVTLSCSPISGHRSVSWYQQTPGQGLQFLFEYFSETQRNKGNFPGRFSGRQFSNSRSEMNVSTLELGDSALYLCASSLGGQENIQYFGAGTRLSVL.

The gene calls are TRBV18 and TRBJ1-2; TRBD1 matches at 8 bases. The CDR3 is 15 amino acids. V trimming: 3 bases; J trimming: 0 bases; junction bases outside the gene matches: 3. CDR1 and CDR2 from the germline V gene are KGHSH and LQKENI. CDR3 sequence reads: CASSPWDRTNYGYTF. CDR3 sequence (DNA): TGTGCCAGCTCACCCTGGGACAGGACTAACTATGGCTACACCTTC.

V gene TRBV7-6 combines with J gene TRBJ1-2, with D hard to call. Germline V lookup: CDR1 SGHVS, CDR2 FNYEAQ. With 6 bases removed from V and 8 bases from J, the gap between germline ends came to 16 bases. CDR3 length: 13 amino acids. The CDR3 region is CASRPGPGGGYTF. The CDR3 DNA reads TGTGCCAGCAGACCCGGGCCCGGAGGGGGCTACACCTTC.

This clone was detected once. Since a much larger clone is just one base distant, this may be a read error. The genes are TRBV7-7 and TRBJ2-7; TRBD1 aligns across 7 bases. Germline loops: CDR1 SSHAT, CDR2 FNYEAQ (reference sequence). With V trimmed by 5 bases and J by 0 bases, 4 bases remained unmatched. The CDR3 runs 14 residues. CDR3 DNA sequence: TGTGCCAGCAGCGTGGGGACAGCCTCCTACGAGCAGTACTTC. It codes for CASSVGTASYEQYF.

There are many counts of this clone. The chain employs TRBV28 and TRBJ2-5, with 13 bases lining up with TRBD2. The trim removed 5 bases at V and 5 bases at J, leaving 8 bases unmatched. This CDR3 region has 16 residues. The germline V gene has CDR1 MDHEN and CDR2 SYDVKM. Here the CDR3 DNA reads TGTGCCAGCAGTCCGACTAGCGGGGGGCCGAGGGAGACCCAGTACTTC. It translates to CASSPTSGGPRETQYF.

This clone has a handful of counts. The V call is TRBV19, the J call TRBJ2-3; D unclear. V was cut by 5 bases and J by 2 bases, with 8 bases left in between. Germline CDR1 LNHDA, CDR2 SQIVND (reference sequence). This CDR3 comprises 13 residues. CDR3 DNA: TGTGCCAGTAGTCCAACACTCACAGATACGCAGTATTTT. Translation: CASSPTLTDTQYF.

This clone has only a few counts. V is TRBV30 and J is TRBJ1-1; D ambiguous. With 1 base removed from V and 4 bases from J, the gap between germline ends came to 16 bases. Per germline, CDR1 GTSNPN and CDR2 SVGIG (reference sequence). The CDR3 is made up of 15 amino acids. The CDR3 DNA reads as TGTGCCTGGAGTGGAGTTATCGGAAGTGGCACTGAAGCTTTCTTT. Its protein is CAWSGVIGSGTEAFF.

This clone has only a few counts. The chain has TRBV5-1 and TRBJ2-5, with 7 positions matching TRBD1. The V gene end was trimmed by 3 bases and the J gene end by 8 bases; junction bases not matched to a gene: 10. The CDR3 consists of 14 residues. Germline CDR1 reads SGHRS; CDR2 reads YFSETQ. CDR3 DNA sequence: TGCGCCAGCAGCTCAGGGGGTGCGCGAGAAACCCAGTACTTC. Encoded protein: CASSSGGARETQYF.

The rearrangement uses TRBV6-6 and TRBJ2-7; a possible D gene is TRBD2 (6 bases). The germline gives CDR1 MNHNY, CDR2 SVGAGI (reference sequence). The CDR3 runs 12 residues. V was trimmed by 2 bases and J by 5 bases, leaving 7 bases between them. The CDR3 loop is CASSYGGNEQYF. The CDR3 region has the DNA TGTGCCAGCAGTTACGGAGGGAACGAGCAGTACTTC.

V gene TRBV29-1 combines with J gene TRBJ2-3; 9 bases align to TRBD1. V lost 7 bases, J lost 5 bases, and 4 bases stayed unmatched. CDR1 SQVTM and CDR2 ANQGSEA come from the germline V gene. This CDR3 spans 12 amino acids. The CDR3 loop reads CSGGQGLDTQYF. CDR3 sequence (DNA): TGCAGCGGAGGACAGGGGTTAGATACGCAGTATTTT.

The CDR3 reads CASSLVPSGGQTLVEQFF. CDR3 bases: TGCGCCAGCAGCTTGGTCCCTAGCGGGGGCCAAACCTTGGTTGAGCAGTTCTTC. The gene calls are TRBV5-1 and TRBJ2-1; 10 bases line up with TRBD2. CDR1 is SGHRS and CDR2 is YFSETQ in the germline V gene. CDR3 length equals 18 residues. The V and J ends lost 0 bases and 9 bases, in that order; junction bases with no gene match: 15.

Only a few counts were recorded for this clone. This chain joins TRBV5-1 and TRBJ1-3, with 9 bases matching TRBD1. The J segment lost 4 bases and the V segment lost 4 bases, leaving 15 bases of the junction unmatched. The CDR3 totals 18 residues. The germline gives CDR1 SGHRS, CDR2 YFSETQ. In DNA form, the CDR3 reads TGCGCCAGCAGCGGAACGGGACAGGGATTCTTCGGGGGAAACACCATATATTTT. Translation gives CASSGTGQGFFGGNTIYF.

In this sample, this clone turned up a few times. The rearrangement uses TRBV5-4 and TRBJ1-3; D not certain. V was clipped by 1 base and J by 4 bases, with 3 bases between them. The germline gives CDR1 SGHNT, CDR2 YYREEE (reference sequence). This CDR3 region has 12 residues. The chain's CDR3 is CASSLYGNTIYF. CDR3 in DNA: TGTGCCAGCAGCTTGTACGGAAACACCATATATTTT.

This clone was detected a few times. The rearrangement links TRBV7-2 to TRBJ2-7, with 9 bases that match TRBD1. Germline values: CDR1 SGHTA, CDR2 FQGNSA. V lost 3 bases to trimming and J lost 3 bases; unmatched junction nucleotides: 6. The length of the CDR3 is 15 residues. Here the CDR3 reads CASSLLWDRDYEQYF. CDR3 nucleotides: TGTGCCAGCAGCTTGCTCTGGGACAGGGACTACGAGCAGTACTTC.

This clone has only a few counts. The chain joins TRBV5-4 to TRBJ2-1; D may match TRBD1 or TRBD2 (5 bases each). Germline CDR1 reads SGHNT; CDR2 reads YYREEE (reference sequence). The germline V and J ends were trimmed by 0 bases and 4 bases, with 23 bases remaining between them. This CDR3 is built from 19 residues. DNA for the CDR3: TGTGCCAGCAGCTTGGTTGGGGACGGCCTCCCAAGAAGTTACAATGAGCAGTTCTTC. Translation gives CASSLVGDGLPRSYNEQFF.

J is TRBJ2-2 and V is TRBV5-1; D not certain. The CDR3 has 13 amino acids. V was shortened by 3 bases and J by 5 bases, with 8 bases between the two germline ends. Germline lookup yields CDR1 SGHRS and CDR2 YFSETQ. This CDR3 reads CASSSSATGELFF. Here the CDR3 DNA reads TGCGCCAGCAGCTCCTCGGCGACCGGGGAGCTGTTTTTT.

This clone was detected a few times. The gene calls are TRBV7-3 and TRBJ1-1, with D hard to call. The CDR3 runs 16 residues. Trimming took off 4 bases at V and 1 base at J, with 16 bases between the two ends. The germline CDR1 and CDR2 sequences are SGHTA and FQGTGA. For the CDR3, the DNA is TGTGCCAGCAGCTCTCCTAGGTGGACGGAGAACACTGAAGCTTTCTTT. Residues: CASSSPRWTENTEAFF. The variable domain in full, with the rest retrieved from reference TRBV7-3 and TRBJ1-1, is GAGVSQTPSNKVTEKGKYVELRCDPISGHTALYWYRQSLGQGPEFLIYFQGTGAADDSGLPNDRFFAVRPEGSVSTLKIQRTERGDSAVYLCASSSPRWTENTEAFFGQGTRLTVV.

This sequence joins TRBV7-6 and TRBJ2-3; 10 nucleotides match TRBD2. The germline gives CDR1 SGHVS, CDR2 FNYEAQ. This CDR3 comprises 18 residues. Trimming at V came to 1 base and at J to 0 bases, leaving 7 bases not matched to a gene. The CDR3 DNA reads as TGTGCCAGCAGCTTAGAGCGGGGGGGAGCCTATAGCACAGATACGCAGTATTTT. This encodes CASSLERGGAYSTDTQYF.

The CDR3 DNA follows: TGTGCCAGCAGGAGGGGGACAGTTAATGAAAAACTGTTTTTT. Translation: CASRRGTVNEKLFF. The chain employs TRBV2 and TRBJ1-4, with 7 nucleotides matching TRBD1. The CDR3 has 14 residues. The V and J ends lost 6 bases and 4 bases, in that order; junction bases with no gene match: 5. CDR1 is SNHLY and CDR2 is FYNNEI in the germline V gene.

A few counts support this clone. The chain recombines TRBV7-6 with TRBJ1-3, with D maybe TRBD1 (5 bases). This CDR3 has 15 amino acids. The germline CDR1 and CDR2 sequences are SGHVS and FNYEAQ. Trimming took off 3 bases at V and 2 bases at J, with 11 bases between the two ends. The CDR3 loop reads CASSFSGTTGNTIYF. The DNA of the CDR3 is TGTGCCAGCAGCTTTTCCGGGACCACTGGAAACACCATATATTTT.

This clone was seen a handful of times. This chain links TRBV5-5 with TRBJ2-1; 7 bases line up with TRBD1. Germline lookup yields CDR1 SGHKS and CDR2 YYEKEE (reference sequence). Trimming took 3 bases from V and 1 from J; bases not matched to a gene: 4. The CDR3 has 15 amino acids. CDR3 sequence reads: CASSSQGVSYNEQFF. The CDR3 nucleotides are TGTGCCAGCAGCTCCCAGGGGGTATCCTACAATGAGCAGTTCTTC.

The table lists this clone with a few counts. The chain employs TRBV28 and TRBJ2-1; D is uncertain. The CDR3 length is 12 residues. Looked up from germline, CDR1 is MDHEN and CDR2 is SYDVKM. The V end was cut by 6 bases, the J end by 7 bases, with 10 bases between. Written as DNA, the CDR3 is TGTGCCAGCAGCTTTCTGGAAAATGAGCAGTTCTTC. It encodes CASSFLENEQFF.

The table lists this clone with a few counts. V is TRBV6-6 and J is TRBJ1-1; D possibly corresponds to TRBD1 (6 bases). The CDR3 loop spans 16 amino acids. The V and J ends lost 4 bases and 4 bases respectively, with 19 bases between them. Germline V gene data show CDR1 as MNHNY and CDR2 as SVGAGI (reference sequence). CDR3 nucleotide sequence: TGTGCCAGCAGTTTACAGGGAGGGCGCCTGCTCACTGAAGCTTTCTTT. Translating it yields CASSLQGGRLLTEAFF.

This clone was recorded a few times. Here the CDR3 DNA reads TGTGCCAGCTCACCCTCGGGATACACTGAAGCTTTCTTT. Translation: CASSPSGYTEAFF. This chain links TRBV18 with TRBJ1-1; D unclear. This CDR3 is built from 13 residues. In germline, CDR1 is KGHSH, CDR2 LQKENI. Deletions cut 3 bases from V and 3 bases from J, with 8 bases between.